The 5 T cell receptor beta chains in this list originate from one sample, sequenced in a study of neoadjuvant anti-PD-1 for oral cavity cancer. Method: immunoSEQ multiplex PCR; TCRdb's copy keeps in-frame clones and lacks some. The profile covers about 14,000 clones, with about 70% appearing a single time and roughly 2.2% taken by the ten largest. The specimen comprised PBMCs, sampled before nivolumab (anti-PD-1) treatment. The receptors were sampled from a person aged 40 to 85 with oral cavity squamous cell carcinoma.

This clone was seen only a few times. The CDR3 nucleotides are TGTGCCAGCAGCCCCTGGAAGGAAGGCTACACCTTC. Translation gives CASSPWKEGYTF. The V and J genes are TRBV7-9 and TRBJ1-2; no definite D call. The CDR3 has 12 amino acids. V lost 5 bases to trimming and J lost 8 bases, with 12 bases between them. The germline gives CDR1 SEHNR, CDR2 FQNEAQ (reference sequence).

The chain has TRBV6-1 and TRBJ1-5; a possible D gene is TRBD1 (6 bases). The CDR3 is 14 amino acids. Germline V gene sequence: CDR1 MNHNS, CDR2 SASEGT. V was trimmed by 7 bases and J by 7 bases, leaving 17 bases between them. The CDR3 bases are TGTGCCAGCACCCAAACACAGGGTTTACAGCCCCAGCATTTT. As protein: CASTQTQGLQPQHF.

V is TRBV5-6 and J is TRBJ1-5, with D possibly TRBD1 on 5 matching bases. Between the trimmed V and J ends, which lost 0 bases and 4 bases, there was a span of 8 bases. This CDR3 spans 14 amino acids. Germline CDR1 and CDR2: SGHDT and YYEEEE. The CDR3 loop is CASSLGQPNQPQHF. DNA of the CDR3: TGTGCCAGCAGCTTGGGACAGCCTAATCAGCCCCAGCATTTT.

The chain employs TRBV27 and TRBJ2-2; D gene uncertain. V gave up 1 base and J gave up 4 bases, with 4 bases separating them. From germline, CDR1 is MNHEY and CDR2 SMNVEV (reference sequence). This CDR3 spans 13 amino acids. The CDR3 nucleotides are TGTGCCAGCAGTTTATTTCGCACCGGGGAGCTGTTTTTT. Protein product: CASSLFRTGELFF.

The V and J genes are TRBV28 and TRBJ2-3, with 10 bases aligning to TRBD1. Germline values: CDR1 MDHEN, CDR2 SYDVKM. The CDR3 consists of 17 residues. Trimming took 2 bases from V and 0 from J; bases not matched to a gene: 5. CDR3 protein: CASSLIGTGASTDTQYF. The CDR3, as DNA: TGTGCCAGCAGTTTAATTGGGACAGGGGCTAGCACAGATACGCAGTATTTT. Combining the CDR3 with reference TRBV28 and TRBJ2-3 gives the whole variable domain DVKVTQSSRYLVKRTGEKVFLECVQDMDHENMFWYRQDPGLGLRLIYFSYDVKMKEKGDIPEGYSVSREKKERFSLILESASTNQTSMYLCASSLIGTGASTDTQYFGPGTRLTVL.